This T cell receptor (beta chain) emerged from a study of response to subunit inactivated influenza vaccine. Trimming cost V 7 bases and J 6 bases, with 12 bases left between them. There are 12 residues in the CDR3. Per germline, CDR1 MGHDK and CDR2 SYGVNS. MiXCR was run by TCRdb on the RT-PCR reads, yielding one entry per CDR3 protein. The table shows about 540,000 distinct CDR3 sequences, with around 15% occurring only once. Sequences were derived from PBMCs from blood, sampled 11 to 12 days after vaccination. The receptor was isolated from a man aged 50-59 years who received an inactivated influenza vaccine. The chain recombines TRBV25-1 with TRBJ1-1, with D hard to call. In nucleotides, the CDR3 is TGTGCCAGCACATCAGGCATATCTGAAGCTTTCTTT. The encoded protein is CASTSGISEAFF.